Following are 25 T cell receptor beta chains from one sample sequenced in a study of CD8 T cells in Susac syndrome. It was with random hexamers that about 0.45 to 1 ug RNA was reverse transcribed. TCRdb re-derived calls from the immunoSEQ multiplex PCR reads in MiXCR, one entry per CDR3 protein. The table has about 140,000 distinct CDR3 sequences, just under 95% seen once. What was sequenced was CD4+ T cells from PBMCs. The receptors stem from a human donor with Susac syndrome.

CDR3 in amino acids: CASSLQGEADTQYF. The CDR3 coding sequence is TGTGCCAGCAGCTTGCAGGGGGAGGCAGATACGCAGTATTTT. This sequence joins TRBV5-4 and TRBJ2-3, with D tentatively TRBD1 (7 bases). The CDR3 is 14 residues long. The germline V gene has CDR1 SGHNT and CDR2 YYREEE (reference sequence). V was shortened by 1 base and J by 4 bases, with 10 bases between the two germline ends.

The chain carries TRBV4-3 and TRBJ1-2; 10 bases agree with TRBD1. The germline gives CDR1 LGHNA, CDR2 YSLEER. With 1 base clipped from V and 4 bases from J, the junction kept 12 bases outside the gene matches. This CDR3 spans 18 amino acids. In DNA, the CDR3 is TGCGCCAGCAGCCAAGGCCCAACTCTCCGACAGGGGGCCTATGGCTACACCTTC. Its translation is CASSQGPTLRQGAYGYTF.

The V and J genes are TRBV6-1 and TRBJ2-3; TRBD1 agrees at 8 bases. The V and J ends lost 7 bases and 3 bases, in that order; junction bases with no gene match: 6. The CDR3 consists of 14 residues. Germline assignment: CDR1 MNHNS and CDR2 SASEGT. The CDR3 is CASKPGQVTDTQYF. CDR3 nucleotide sequence: TGTGCCAGCAAACCGGGACAGGTAACAGATACGCAGTATTTT.

V is TRBV3-1 and J is TRBJ2-7; 8 bases line up with TRBD2. The J segment lost 7 bases and the V segment lost 4 bases, leaving 15 bases of the junction unmatched. Germline V gene sequence: CDR1 LGHDT, CDR2 YNNKEL (reference sequence). The CDR3 loop spans 16 amino acids. CDR3 nucleotides: TGTGCCAGCAGCCCCACGAGATCGAGCGGGAGAGATGAGCAGTACTTC. Its translation is CASSPTRSSGRDEQYF.

This chain connects TRBV4-1 to TRBJ2-1; 9 nucleotides agree with TRBD2. The CDR3 is 16 amino acids. V was clipped by 3 bases and J by 1 base; unmatched bases: 4. Germline values: CDR1 MGHRA, CDR2 YSYEKL. For the CDR3, the DNA is TGCGCCAGCAGCCACCCAGCGGGGGGATCCTACAATGAGCAGTTCTTC. Translation: CASSHPAGGSYNEQFF.

CDR3 region: CASRHRPYATYEQYF. CDR3 in DNA: TGTGCCAGCAGACACAGGCCTTACGCGACCTACGAGCAGTACTTC. The V gene is TRBV28, the J gene TRBJ2-7, with D maybe TRBD1 (5 bases). The CDR3 contains 15 residues. V lost 6 bases and J 2 bases, leaving 17 bases between the germline ends. The germline CDR1 and CDR2 sequences are MDHEN and SYDVKM. Supplemented by reference TRBV28 and TRBJ2-7, the full variable domain reads DVKVTQSSRYLVKRTGEKVFLECVQDMDHENMFWYRQDPGLGLRLIYFSYDVKMKEKGDIPEGYSVSREKKERFSLILESASTNQTSMYLCASRHRPYATYEQYFGPGTRLTVT.

The V gene is TRBV7-2, the J gene TRBJ2-7; 10 nucleotides line up with TRBD2. Germline-derived CDR1 and CDR2 are SGHTA and FQGNSA. Unmatched junction bases numbered 3, after V lost 5 bases and J lost 2 bases. The CDR3 loop spans 14 amino acids. The CDR3, as DNA: TGTGCCAGCAGCCACACTAGCGGGACCTACGAGCAGTACTTC. Translating gives CASSHTSGTYEQYF.

This clonotype appeared once. J is TRBJ1-2 and V is TRBV5-1; 7 nucleotides line up with TRBD1. The CDR3 is 14 residues long. Germline V gives CDR1 SGHRS, CDR2 YFSETQ. With 0 bases clipped from V and 13 bases from J, the junction kept 12 bases outside the gene matches. The CDR3 nucleotides read TGCGCCAGCAGCTTGGAGGGTACAGGGGCCAGCTGCACCTTC. Residues: CASSLEGTGASCTF.

The sample holds one count of this clonotype. The chain recombines TRBV30 with TRBJ2-5, with D unclear. Germline lookup yields CDR1 GTSNPN and CDR2 SVGIG (reference sequence). The CDR3 is made up of 12 amino acids. Between the trimmed V and J ends, which lost 2 bases and 5 bases, there was a span of 9 bases. The CDR3 region has the DNA TGTGCCTGGAGTACCCCCCCGGAGACCCAGTACTTC. Protein product: CAWSTPPETQYF.

This clonotype was observed a few times. A junction boundary mismatches the germline segment, possibly from a read error. The J gene is TRBJ2-5, the V gene TRBV7-7; D is perhaps TRBD1 (6 bases). Looked up from germline, CDR1 is SSHAT and CDR2 is FNYEAQ (reference sequence). The CDR3 length is 15 residues. CDR3 nucleotides: TGTGCTAGCAGCTTGGACAGCCTCCCCACCCGGGCCCAGTACTTC. As protein: CASSLDSLPTRAQYF.

The V call is TRBV18, the J call TRBJ2-5, with TRBD2 as a possible D gene (5 bases). Per the germline V gene, CDR1 is KGHSH and CDR2 is LQKENI. The V and J ends lost 4 bases and 2 bases respectively, with 8 bases between them. The CDR3 is 13 residues long. The CDR3, as DNA: TGTGCCAGCTCACAGGGAGAACAAGAGACCCAGTACTTC. The encoded protein is CASSQGEQETQYF. The variable domain in full, with the rest retrieved from reference TRBV18 and TRBJ2-5, is NAGVMQNPRHLVRRRGQEARLRCSPMKGHSHVYWYRQLPEEGLKFMVYLQKENIIDESGMPKERFSAEFPKEGPSILRIQQVVRGDSAAYFCASSQGEQETQYFGPGTRLLVL.

The chain employs TRBV18 and TRBJ2-7, with 7 bases identical to TRBD2. The CDR3 sequence is 16 residues long. Germline CDR1 and CDR2: KGHSH and LQKENI. The ends lost 5 bases at V and 1 base at J; junction bases unmatched: 11. The CDR3 nucleotides are TGTGCCAGCTCAGAGGAACCGGGACTACCTTCCTACGAGCAGTACTTC. Translating it yields CASSEEPGLPSYEQYF.

This sequence joins TRBV10-2 and TRBJ2-7; D call uncertain. The CDR3 has 11 amino acids. CDR1 and CDR2 (germline): WSHSY, SAAADI. Trimming left V 8 bases short and J 3 bases short, with 8 bases between. The DNA for the CDR3 is TGCGCCAGCCGTACCGACTACGAGCAGTACTTC. This gives the protein CASRTDYEQYF.

V is TRBV7-2 and J is TRBJ1-2; D gene uncertain. Trimming left V 5 bases short and J 4 bases short, with 14 bases between. The CDR3 spans 14 residues. Germline V gene sequence: CDR1 SGHTA, CDR2 FQGNSA. This CDR3 reads CASSDKAAAYGYTF. The CDR3, as DNA: TGTGCCAGCAGCGACAAGGCGGCTGCCTATGGCTACACCTTC. The whole variable domain, filled in from reference TRBV7-2 and TRBJ1-2, reads GAGVSQSPSNKVTEKGKDVELRCDPISGHTALYWYRQSLGQGLEFLIYFQGNSAPDKSGLPSDRFSAERTGGSVSTLTIQRTQQEDSAVYLCASSDKAAAYGYTFGSGTRLTVV.

The rearrangement joins TRBV28 to TRBJ2-1; no clear D. V dropped 9 bases and J dropped 6 bases, with 15 bases sitting between them. This CDR3 has 13 residues. CDR1 is MDHEN, CDR2 SYDVKM, per germline. CDR3 amino acids: CASLIPASNEQFF. DNA for the CDR3: TGTGCCAGTTTAATACCGGCCTCCAATGAGCAGTTCTTC.

This chain uses TRBV30 with TRBJ1-2, with no clear D. The CDR3 is 10 residues long. The germline V and J ends were trimmed by 7 bases and 7 bases, with 10 bases remaining between them. In germline, CDR1 is GTSNPN, CDR2 SVGIG (reference sequence). The CDR3 region has the DNA TGTGCCTACTACACCGGTGGCTACACCTTC. Its translation is CAYYTGGYTF.

Only one count was recorded for this clonotype. The CDR3 sequence: CAWSVLPRETQYF. The CDR3 DNA sequence: TGTGCCTGGAGTGTACTCCCGCGGGAGACCCAGTACTTC. J is TRBJ2-5 and V is TRBV30; D gene uncertain. V lost 0 bases and J lost 5, with 10 bases in between. Germline CDR1 GTSNPN, CDR2 SVGIG (reference sequence). This CDR3 is built from 13 residues.

The chain uses TRBV30 and TRBJ2-3; the match to TRBD1 covers 7 bases. This CDR3 is 12 amino acids long. V lost 7 bases to trimming and J lost 2 bases; unmatched junction nucleotides: 3. Looked up from germline, CDR1 is GTSNPN and CDR2 is SVGIG (reference sequence). In DNA form, the CDR3 reads TGTGCCTCCAGGGGGAACACAGATACGCAGTATTTT. Translating it yields CASRGNTDTQYF.

CDR3 DNA: TGTGCCAGCAGCCCCCGAACCTGGGGCTATGGCTACACCTTC. It specifies CASSPRTWGYGYTF. The chain employs TRBV3-1 and TRBJ1-2; D uncertain. Per germline, CDR1 LGHDT and CDR2 YNNKEL (reference sequence). The CDR3 runs 14 residues. V lost 4 bases and J lost 4, with 13 bases in between. Together with reference TRBV3-1 and TRBJ1-2, the CDR3 gives the full variable domain: DTAVSQTPKYLVTQMGNDKSIKCEQNLGHDTMYWYKQDSKKFLKIMFSYNNKELIINETVPNRFSPKSPDKAHLNLHINSLELGDSAVYFCASSPRTWGYGYTFGSGTRLTVV.

The chain couples TRBV15 to TRBJ2-7; 9 bases agree with TRBD1. After removal of 6 bases from V and 3 bases from J, the junction contained 9 bases not matched to a gene. The CDR3 loop spans 15 amino acids. From germline, CDR1 is LNHNV and CDR2 YYDKDF (reference sequence). The CDR3 DNA is TGTGCCACCAGACCCGGCCGGGACAGGGTCTACGAGCAGTACTTC. Amino acids: CATRPGRDRVYEQYF.

The rearrangement links TRBV18 to TRBJ1-2, with unresolved D. This CDR3 contains 13 residues. Germline CDR1 reads KGHSH; CDR2 reads LQKENI. Trimming removed 3 bases at V and 6 bases at J, with 11 bases between. In DNA, the CDR3 is TGTGCCAGCTCACCGGGGTCGAAAGATGGCTACACCTTC. It translates to CASSPGSKDGYTF.

V usage is TRBV30 and J usage is TRBJ1-1; D call uncertain. V dropped 8 bases and J dropped 1 base, with 17 bases sitting between them. Germline V gene data show CDR1 as GTSNPN and CDR2 as SVGIG (reference sequence). The CDR3 has 14 residues. DNA for the CDR3: TGTGCCGCGGGGAGGGAGTGGCAGAACACTGAAGCTTTCTTT. Protein: CAAGREWQNTEAFF.

The rearrangement uses TRBV12-3 or TRBV12-4 and TRBJ1-2; D is ambiguous. This CDR3 is 12 amino acids long. V lost 2 bases, J lost 8 bases, and 9 bases lay in between. The CDR3: CASSLQVYGYTF. As DNA, the CDR3 is TGTGCCAGCAGTTTACAGGTTTACGGCTACACCTTC.

The V and J genes are TRBV6-1 and TRBJ2-3, with TRBD2 matching over 10 bases. Germline V gene sequence: CDR1 MNHNS, CDR2 SASEGT. The CDR3 length is 13 residues. The J segment lost 7 bases and the V segment lost 6 bases, leaving 4 bases of the junction unmatched. The CDR3 DNA follows: TGTGCCAGCAGCCAGGGACTAGCGAATACGCAGTATTTT. It is translated as CASSQGLANTQYF.

The chain couples TRBV29-1 to TRBJ1-2; D call uncertain. V was shortened by 7 bases and J by 6 bases, with 12 bases between the two germline ends. The CDR3 length is 11 residues. CDR1 is SQVTM and CDR2 is ANQGSEA in the germline V gene. CDR3 amino acids: CSAGEANGYTF. DNA for the CDR3: TGCAGCGCCGGAGAGGCTAATGGCTACACCTTC.